The 21 T cell receptor beta chains below all came from one sample that was sequenced in a study of blood T cell repertoires in COVID-19. TCRdb's table, derived via immunoSEQ multiplex PCR, lists solely in-frame clones and lacks some. The sample contains roughly 260,000 clones, approximately 91% of which appear only once. The sample was PBMCs or T cells enriched from blood (not recorded which). The receptors were sampled from a human donor in a cohort exposed to, infected with or recovered from COVID-19 (not recorded which). The donor label of this sample is uncertain.

The chain has TRBV7-2 and TRBJ1-5, with no clear D. Trimming stripped 1 base from V and 0 bases from J, with 7 bases between. Germline V CDR1 and CDR2: SGHTA, FQGNSA. The CDR3 spans 15 residues. CDR3 DNA sequence: TGTGCCAGCAGCTTAGATAGATATAGCAATCAGCCCCAGCATTTT. Translated, it gives CASSLDRYSNQPQHF. The full variable domain, with the rest looked up from reference TRBV7-2 and TRBJ1-5, is GAGVSQSPSNKVTEKGKDVELRCDPISGHTALYWYRQSLGQGLEFLIYFQGNSAPDKSGLPSDRFSAERTGGSVSTLTIQRTQQEDSAVYLCASSLDRYSNQPQHFGDGTRLSIL.

The genes are TRBV11-2 and TRBJ2-2; TRBD2 aligns across 9 bases. The CDR3 length is 17 residues. Germline assignment: CDR1 SGHAT and CDR2 FQNNGV. The V gene end was trimmed by 6 bases and the J gene end by 1 base; junction bases not matched to a gene: 9. The chain's CDR3 is CASRMSLSGGNTGELFF. The CDR3 DNA follows: TGTGCCAGCAGGATGAGCCTTAGCGGGGGGAACACCGGGGAGCTGTTTTTT.

The V and J genes are TRBV5-8 and TRBJ1-1; D unresolved. Germline assignment: CDR1 SGHTS and CDR2 YDEGEE. The CDR3 is made up of 14 amino acids. V was clipped by 3 bases and J by 6 bases, with 15 bases between them. The DNA of the CDR3 is TGTGCCAGCAGCTCACCTTGGCTCCGTCCTGAAGCTTTCTTT. Protein product: CASSSPWLRPEAFF.

This chain uses TRBV4-1 with TRBJ2-3; D remains unclear. V was trimmed by 1 base and J by 1 base, leaving 6 bases between them. Looked up from germline, CDR1 is MGHRA and CDR2 is YSYEKL. The length of the CDR3 is 14 residues. In DNA, the CDR3 is TGCGCCAGCAGCCAAGGTTGGCGCACAGATACGCAGTATTTT. It is translated as CASSQGWRTDTQYF.

This rearrangement joins TRBV4-1 to TRBJ1-5; 8 bases are shared with TRBD1. The CDR3 has 15 amino acids. The ends lost 3 bases at V and 5 bases at J; junction bases unmatched: 6. CDR1 and CDR2 (germline): MGHRA, YSYEKL. Here the CDR3 reads CASSQKQGGYQPQHF. The CDR3 DNA follows: TGCGCCAGCAGCCAGAAACAGGGGGGTTATCAGCCCCAGCATTTT.

The chain uses TRBV5-1 and TRBJ1-6; TRBD1 matches 8 bases. Trimming took 4 bases from V and 10 from J; bases not matched to a gene: 10. In germline, CDR1 is SGHRS, CDR2 YFSETQ. The CDR3 runs to 15 residues. The DNA for the CDR3 is TGCGCCAGCAGCCTGGGACAGGTAGTAGGATCACCCCTCCACTTT. Protein sequence: CASSLGQVVGSPLHF. The complete variable domain, with remaining parts taken from reference TRBV5-1 and TRBJ1-6, reads KAGVTQTPRYLIKTRGQQVTLSCSPISGHRSVSWYQQTPGQGLQFLFEYFSETQRNKGNFPGRFSGRQFSNSRSEMNVSTLELGDSALYLCASSLGQVVGSPLHFGNGTRLTVT.

The V and J genes are TRBV4-1 and TRBJ2-7; TRBD2 agrees at 14 bases. This CDR3 is 19 amino acids long. Trimming at V came to 1 base and at J to 5 bases, leaving 13 bases not matched to a gene. From germline, CDR1 is MGHRA and CDR2 YSYEKL. The CDR3 is CASSQVPGLAGDERNEQYF. The CDR3 bases are TGCGCCAGCAGCCAAGTACCGGGACTAGCGGGGGACGAAAGGAACGAGCAGTACTTC.

V usage is TRBV11-2 and J usage is TRBJ2-5, with D unclear. This CDR3 contains 13 residues. From germline, CDR1 is SGHAT and CDR2 FQNNGV. V was shortened by 0 bases and J by 6 bases, with 8 bases between the two germline ends. The chain's CDR3 is CASSLEVLQTQYF. The CDR3 region has the DNA TGTGCCAGCAGCTTAGAGGTCCTACAGACCCAGTACTTC. The complete variable domain, with remaining parts taken from reference TRBV11-2 and TRBJ2-5, reads EAGVAQSPRYKIIEKRQSVAFWCNPISGHATLYWYQQILGQGPKLLIQFQNNGVVDDSQLPKDRFSAERLKGVDSTLKIQPAKLEDSAVYLCASSLEVLQTQYFGPGTRLLVL.

This sequence joins TRBV5-4 and TRBJ1-4; perhaps TRBD1 as D (6 bases). V lost 4 bases, J lost 6 bases, and 19 bases lay in between. The germline V gene has CDR1 SGHNT and CDR2 YYREEE (reference sequence). CDR3 length equals 16 residues. Written as DNA, the CDR3 is TGTGCCAGCAGCCCAACTACAGGGAGAGCAGATGAAAAACTGTTTTTT. Translated, it gives CASSPTTGRADEKLFF.

The CDR3 coding sequence is TGTGCCAGTAGTATTAGGGTTAGGGGACTGGGAAGCAATCAGCCCCAGCATTTT. Translated: CASSIRVRGLGSNQPQHF. The chain has TRBV19 and TRBJ1-5; tentative D call: TRBD1 (5 bases). The germline CDR1 and CDR2 sequences are LNHDA and SQIVND (reference sequence). V shed 3 bases and J shed 1 base, with 19 bases lying between them. This CDR3 region has 18 residues.

This clone appeared once. The chain carries TRBV11-2 and TRBJ2-7; TRBD2 is a possible D gene (7 bases). The CDR3 spans 15 residues. CDR1 SGHAT and CDR2 FQNNGV come from the germline V gene. Trimming removed 7 bases from V and 0 bases from J, with 16 bases in between. CDR3: CASTPKGGGSYEQYF. Here the CDR3 DNA reads TGTGCCAGCACCCCCAAGGGGGGGGGCTCCTACGAGCAGTACTTC.

The chain is built from TRBV5-1 and TRBJ1-1; possibly TRBD1 for D (5 bases). The CDR3 length is 17 residues. V gave up 0 bases and J gave up 3 bases, with 18 bases separating them. Germline V gene data show CDR1 as SGHRS and CDR2 as YFSETQ. The CDR3 spells CASSLAFSGGLHTEAFF. The CDR3 coding sequence is TGCGCCAGCAGCTTGGCCTTTTCGGGGGGACTACACACTGAAGCTTTCTTT.

The genes are TRBV30 and TRBJ1-5; 11 bases are a match to TRBD1. Unmatched junction bases numbered 2, after V lost 1 base and J lost 6 bases. This CDR3 has 14 residues. From germline, CDR1 is GTSNPN and CDR2 SVGIG (reference sequence). CDR3 DNA: TGTGCCTGGAGTGGGGGACAGGGGGGTCAGCCCCAGCATTTT. Translating gives CAWSGGQGGQPQHF.

The chain has TRBV7-9 and TRBJ1-1; 8 bases line up with TRBD1. V dropped 11 bases and J dropped 3; count of bases not matched to a gene: 11. This CDR3 is 14 amino acids long. Germline CDR1 reads SEHNR; CDR2 reads FQNEAQ (reference sequence). The chain's CDR3 is CALGQGASDTEAFF. The DNA of the CDR3 is TGTGCCCTCGGGCAGGGGGCAAGTGACACTGAAGCTTTCTTT.

V is TRBV5-6 and J is TRBJ1-5, with D maybe TRBD1 (5 bases). This CDR3 comprises 15 residues. V was clipped by 2 bases and J by 4 bases, with 13 bases between them. Germline V lookup: CDR1 SGHDT, CDR2 YYEEEE. CDR3 bases: TGTGCCAGCAGCTTAAAAGCAGGGAAAAATCAGCCCCAGCATTTT. Amino acid sequence: CASSLKAGKNQPQHF.

In regard to this clone: A much larger clone lies a single base off, so this may be a read error. V and J are TRBV7-9 and TRBJ2-7, with 9 bases identical to TRBD1. The CDR3 totals 13 residues. The V and J ends lost 5 bases and 2 bases, in that order; junction bases with no gene match: 1. CDR1 and CDR2 from the germline V gene are SEHNR and FQNEAQ (reference sequence). CDR3 region: CASSRQGAYEQYF. The CDR3 DNA is TGTGCCAGCAGCCGACAGGGGGCCTACGAGCAGTACTTC.

This clone has only a few counts. The chain employs TRBV6-5 and TRBJ2-6, with a weak D call TRBD2 (6 bases). With 4 bases removed from V and 4 bases from J, the gap between germline ends came to 8 bases. The CDR3 runs to 14 residues. Germline loops: CDR1 MNHEY, CDR2 SVGAGI. CDR3 nucleotide sequence: TGTGCCAGCAGTTGGCGGGGAGGGGCCAACGTCCTGACTTTC. Amino acids: CASSWRGGANVLTF.

A single count supports this clone. This rearrangement joins TRBV2 to TRBJ2-4; D uncertain. From germline, CDR1 is SNHLY and CDR2 FYNNEI. V lost 4 bases and J lost 7, with 11 bases in between. The CDR3 sequence is 13 residues long. The CDR3 coding sequence is TGTGCCAGCAGTGTTGACCCCGGGAACATTCAGTACTTC. Protein: CASSVDPGNIQYF.

The chain employs TRBV2 and TRBJ1-2; D possibly corresponds to TRBD1 (6 bases). V lost 7 bases and J 2 bases, leaving 14 bases between the germline ends. The CDR3 has 14 residues. CDR1 is SNHLY, CDR2 FYNNEI, per germline. The CDR3 loop is CASKQGGANYGYTF. CDR3 nucleotide sequence: TGTGCCAGCAAACAGGGCGGTGCGAACTATGGCTACACCTTC.

The chain carries TRBV29-1 and TRBJ1-1; possible D gene TRBD1, 6 bases. With 7 bases removed from V and 1 base from J, the gap between germline ends came to 13 bases. The germline CDR1 and CDR2 sequences are SQVTM and ANQGSEA. This CDR3 region has 13 residues. CDR3 DNA: TGCAGCGCTCCGGGACAAGGGAACACTGAAGCTTTCTTT. Amino acids: CSAPGQGNTEAFF.

V gene TRBV6-1 combines with J gene TRBJ2-1; tentative D call: TRBD1 (8 bases). The V and J ends lost 4 bases and 2 bases respectively, with 18 bases between them. From germline, CDR1 is MNHNS and CDR2 SASEGT. CDR3 length: 17 residues. CDR3 residues: CASSGYRGGVAYNEQFF. The CDR3 region has the DNA TGTGCCAGCAGTGGCTACAGGGGGGGAGTCGCCTACAATGAGCAGTTCTTC.